A single sample gave rise to the 29 T cell receptor beta chains below, sequenced in a study of shared clonotypes between healthy human individuals. The repertoire was sequenced with immunoSEQ multiplex PCR; TCRdb's copy has only in-frame clones and lacks some. Of around 2.5 million clones in the sample, 93% are singletons; the top ten hold 0.36%. Sequenced sample: naive CD4+ T cells from PBMCs. Sample subset: CD45RA+ positively selected. These receptors all come from a man younger than 30 in good health. Some clones in this sample may be carry-over from other donors' samples.

This chain uses TRBV19 with TRBJ1-5; 7 bases align to TRBD1. The CDR3 totals 17 residues. Trimming took 5 bases from V and 3 from J; bases not matched to a gene: 13. CDR1 is LNHDA, CDR2 SQIVND, per germline (reference sequence). The CDR3 loop reads CASSPRSAGQFNQPQHF. DNA for the CDR3: TGTGCCAGTAGTCCAAGGTCAGCGGGACAGTTCAATCAGCCCCAGCATTTT.

This clone was detected only a few times. V is TRBV7-3 and J is TRBJ1-2; D uncertain. Per the germline V gene, CDR1 is SGHTA and CDR2 is FQGTGA. This CDR3 is built from 13 residues. The V end was cut by 5 bases, the J end by 4 bases, with 11 bases between. The CDR3 loop reads CASSASQAYGYTF. CDR3 nucleotide sequence: TGTGCCAGCAGCGCGTCCCAGGCCTATGGCTACACCTTC.

The V call is TRBV7-2, the J call TRBJ1-5; D ambiguous. Germline V gene sequence: CDR1 SGHTA, CDR2 FQGNSA. The CDR3 runs to 17 residues. V was pared by 4 bases and J by 0 bases, with 16 bases between. CDR3 amino acids: CASSSLTADYSNQPQHF. The CDR3 DNA reads as TGTGCCAGCAGCTCCTTGACGGCCGACTATAGCAATCAGCCCCAGCATTTT.

The chain couples TRBV2 to TRBJ1-4, with 7 bases identical to TRBD1. CDR1 is SNHLY and CDR2 is FYNNEI in the germline V gene. The CDR3 covers 13 residues. The trim removed 6 bases at V and 5 bases at J, leaving 3 bases unmatched. The CDR3 coding sequence is TGTGCCAGCAGGGGACAGCTGAATGAAAAACTGTTTTTT. It codes for CASRGQLNEKLFF.

The gene calls are TRBV29-1 and TRBJ2-5; D unclear. The CDR3 contains 14 residues. Looked up from germline, CDR1 is SQVTM and CDR2 is ANQGSEA. V gave up 6 bases and J gave up 0 bases, with 14 bases separating them. CDR3 sequence (DNA): TGCAGCGTAGGCTACAGACTTAACCAAGAGACCCAGTACTTC. Translated, it gives CSVGYRLNQETQYF.

This CDR3 is CATSRGGLAGSEQFF. The CDR3 DNA reads TGTGCCACCAGCAGAGGGGGACTAGCGGGATCTGAGCAGTTCTTC. The chain uses TRBV15 and TRBJ2-1, with TRBD2 matching 13 bases. After removal of 1 base from V and 9 bases from J, the junction contained 3 bases not matched to a gene. CDR3 length: 15 residues. Per the germline V gene, CDR1 is LNHNV and CDR2 is YYDKDF (reference sequence).

This clone has just one count. The V and J genes are TRBV11-1 and TRBJ2-1, with 8 bases fitting TRBD2. The CDR3 loop spans 16 amino acids. CDR1 and CDR2 (germline): SGHAT, FQDESV (reference sequence). With V trimmed by 5 bases and J by 7 bases, 13 bases remained unmatched. The CDR3 loop is CASSGDFAGGFNEQFF. CDR3 DNA sequence: TGTGCCAGCAGCGGCGATTTTGCGGGAGGTTTTAATGAGCAGTTCTTC.

This chain connects TRBV7-3 to TRBJ1-3; D may be TRBD1 (5 bases). Germline CDR1 and CDR2: SGHTA and FQGTGA. The CDR3 is made up of 16 amino acids. V gave up 1 base and J gave up 0 bases, with 10 bases separating them. The CDR3 region is CASSLNPGSSGNTIYF. The CDR3 DNA is TGTGCCAGCAGCTTAAACCCAGGGAGCTCTGGAAACACCATATATTTT. The variable domain in full, with the rest retrieved from reference TRBV7-3 and TRBJ1-3, is GAGVSQTPSNKVTEKGKYVELRCDPISGHTALYWYRQSLGQGPEFLIYFQGTGAADDSGLPNDRFFAVRPEGSVSTLKIQRTERGDSAVYLCASSLNPGSSGNTIYFGEGSWLTVV.

This chain links TRBV6-1 with TRBJ1-2; D gene uncertain. CDR3 size: 14 residues. The V end lost 3 bases, the J end lost 3 bases, and 11 bases lay between the germline ends. Germline V lookup: CDR1 MNHNS, CDR2 SASEGT. The CDR3 DNA reads as TGTGCCAGCAGTGATTACACAAGAGACTATGGCTACACCTTC. This gives the protein CASSDYTRDYGYTF.

This clone was seen only once. J is TRBJ2-1 and V is TRBV7-2; the D gene is possibly TRBD2 (5 bases). Germline-derived CDR1 and CDR2 are SGHTA and FQGNSA. The CDR3 consists of 17 residues. Trimming took 5 bases from V and 1 from J, leaving 18 bases between them. The CDR3 coding sequence is TGTGCCAGCAGCCCGTATCCGAGAGGGAGATCCTACAATGAGCAGTTCTTC. As protein: CASSPYPRGRSYNEQFF.

Comments on this clone: This same CDR3 is encoded by further DNA sequences in the sample. The chain is built from TRBV18 and TRBJ1-4, with 9 bases lining up with TRBD1. In germline, CDR1 is KGHSH, CDR2 LQKENI. The CDR3 spans 14 residues. V shed 6 bases and J 5 bases; nucleotides not matched to a gene: 4. In DNA, the CDR3 is TGTGCCAGCTCTCCCGGGACAGGGAATGAAAAACTGTTTTTT. Amino acids: CASSPGTGNEKLFF.

This clone was observed a single time. Different DNA sequences within this sample yield the same CDR3. The rearrangement uses TRBV27 and TRBJ2-3; D gene uncertain. The germline V gene has CDR1 MNHEY and CDR2 SMNVEV (reference sequence). The germline V and J ends were trimmed by 6 bases and 1 base, with 5 bases remaining between them. The CDR3 consists of 12 residues. The CDR3 here is CASSRGTDTQYF. The CDR3 bases are TGTGCCAGCAGCAGAGGCACAGATACGCAGTATTTT.

V and J are TRBV18 and TRBJ1-1; no clear D. V lost 2 bases to trimming and J lost 4 bases, with 8 bases between them. The CDR3 runs to 13 residues. CDR1 is KGHSH and CDR2 is LQKENI in the germline V gene. CDR3 loop: CASSPSVSTEAFF. The CDR3 bases are TGTGCCAGCTCACCAAGCGTCAGCACTGAAGCTTTCTTT. Full variable domain (missing parts from reference TRBV18 and TRBJ1-1): NAGVMQNPRHLVRRRGQEARLRCSPMKGHSHVYWYRQLPEEGLKFMVYLQKENIIDESGMPKERFSAEFPKEGPSILRIQQVVRGDSAAYFCASSPSVSTEAFFGQGTRLTVV.

The chain combines TRBV9 with TRBJ2-1; no definite D call. Trimming took off 2 bases at V and 2 bases at J, with 14 bases between the two ends. The CDR3 runs 16 residues. Germline-derived CDR1 and CDR2 are SGDLS and YYNGEE. CDR3 sequence reads: CASSVWLRITYNEQFF. The CDR3 nucleotides are TGTGCCAGCAGCGTGTGGCTGCGAATTACCTACAATGAGCAGTTCTTC. Full variable domain (outside the CDR3, taken from reference TRBV9 and TRBJ2-1): DSGVTQTPKHLITATGQRVTLRCSPRSGDLSVYWYQQSLDQGLQFLIQYYNGEERAKGNILERFSAQQFPDLHSELNLSSLELGDSALYFCASSVWLRITYNEQFFGPGTRLTVL.

Only a few counts were recorded for this clone. The CDR3, as DNA: TGTGCCTCCATAGGGGGGGGCACTGAAGCTTTCTTT. Its protein product is CASIGGGTEAFF. The chain employs TRBV30 and TRBJ1-1; TRBD1 is a possible D gene (6 bases). Germline CDR1 is GTSNPN and CDR2 is SVGIG (reference sequence). The ends were cut back, 7 bases at V and 4 bases at J, with 13 bases in the middle. CDR3 size: 12 residues.

The chain employs TRBV13 and TRBJ2-7, with TRBD1 matching 7 bases. The junction had 13 bases not matched to a gene; V was cut back by 2 bases and J by 0 bases. Germline V lookup: CDR1 PRHDT, CDR2 FYEKMQ (reference sequence). CDR3 length: 18 residues. Here the CDR3 DNA reads TGTGCCAGCAGCTTATCGTATGAGGGGGCGCCCAGCTCCTACGAGCAGTACTTC. Its translation: CASSLSYEGAPSSYEQYF.

Here the CDR3 reads CASSQGPSGIYNEQFF. CDR3 DNA: TGTGCCAGCAGCCAAGGGCCTAGCGGGATCTACAATGAGCAGTTCTTC. The chain uses TRBV4-2 and TRBJ2-1; 9 positions match TRBD2. Losses at the gene ends were 1 base for V and 3 bases for J; bases not matched to a gene: 4. The CDR3 sequence is 16 residues long. The germline V gene has CDR1 LGHNA and CDR2 YNFKEQ.

This sequence joins TRBV19 and TRBJ2-5; weak D call: TRBD2 (5 bases). Between the trimmed V and J ends, which lost 3 bases and 4 bases, there was a span of 15 bases. The CDR3 is 15 amino acids. The germline V gene has CDR1 LNHDA and CDR2 SQIVND (reference sequence). The DNA for the CDR3 is TGTGCCAGTAGTATCCAGCGGACCCCCGGAGAGACCCAGTACTTC. Protein sequence: CASSIQRTPGETQYF.

The rearrangement links TRBV29-1 to TRBJ2-5; D remains ambiguous. CDR3 length equals 12 residues. Per the germline V gene, CDR1 is SQVTM and CDR2 is ANQGSEA. V dropped 5 bases and J dropped 2 bases, with 9 bases sitting between them. CDR3 coding DNA: TGCAGCGTTTCAAGGGTACAAGAGACCCAGTACTTC. Its translation is CSVSRVQETQYF.

The chain joins TRBV9 to TRBJ2-3; 8 bases fit TRBD2. Germline-derived CDR1 and CDR2 are SGDLS and YYNGEE. V was pared by 0 bases and J by 5 bases, with 5 bases of the junction left unmatched. This CDR3 is 15 amino acids long. In DNA, the CDR3 is TGTGCCAGCAGCGTAGCCCCCGGGGGGGAAGATACGCAGTATTTT. Translation: CASSVAPGGEDTQYF.

J is TRBJ2-7 and V is TRBV13; 9 bases agree with TRBD1. Germline assignment: CDR1 PRHDT and CDR2 FYEKMQ (reference sequence). J was trimmed by 4 bases and V by 5 bases; bases with no gene match: 15. The CDR3 contains 17 residues. The chain's CDR3 is CASSPTTPGQGLYEQYF. CDR3 coding DNA: TGTGCCAGCAGCCCAACTACCCCGGGACAGGGTTTGTACGAGCAGTACTTC.

The chain links TRBV6-5 to TRBJ2-7; 7 bases agree with TRBD2. V was pared by 0 bases and J by 5 bases, with 4 bases of the junction left unmatched. This CDR3 is built from 14 residues. CDR1 and CDR2 from the germline V gene are MNHEY and SVGAGI. The CDR3 nucleotides read TGTGCCAGCAGTTACTCGCGAGCGGGACACGAGCAGTACTTC. Protein: CASSYSRAGHEQYF.

This clone was seen once. The rearrangement links TRBV10-1 to TRBJ2-3; perhaps D is TRBD1 or TRBD2 (5 bases each). Germline assignment: CDR1 WNHNN and CDR2 SYGVQD (reference sequence). The CDR3 has 19 amino acids. Trimming pared 2 bases from V and 1 base from J, leaving 22 bases between. The CDR3 spells CASSEAISGTERGTDTQYF. DNA of the CDR3: TGCGCCAGCAGTGAGGCGATATCCGGGACCGAGAGAGGCACAGATACGCAGTATTTT.

This chain links TRBV15 with TRBJ2-7; TRBD2 might be the D (6 bases). Trimming cost V 0 bases and J 2 bases, with 11 bases left between them. The CDR3 runs 15 residues. CDR1 is LNHNV and CDR2 is YYDKDF in the germline V gene (reference sequence). The CDR3 sequence: CATSRDLSGPYEQYF. The CDR3 DNA reads as TGTGCCACCAGCAGAGATCTGAGCGGGCCCTACGAGCAGTACTTC.

The chain is built from TRBV5-1 and TRBJ2-5; possible D gene TRBD2, 5 bases. Trimming took off 0 bases at V and 1 base at J, with 10 bases between the two ends. Germline values: CDR1 SGHRS, CDR2 YFSETQ. This CDR3 comprises 15 residues. The CDR3 loop is CASSLASNLQETQYF. For the CDR3, the DNA is TGCGCCAGCAGCTTGGCTAGCAACCTCCAAGAGACCCAGTACTTC.

As DNA, the CDR3 is TGCGCCAGTGCGGGGACCAGCGGGAGAGAGACCCAGTACTTC. Amino acids: CASAGTSGRETQYF. The chain combines TRBV5-1 with TRBJ2-5; TRBD2 agrees at 8 bases. Trimming at V came to 8 bases and at J to 4 bases, leaving 10 bases not matched to a gene. Looked up from germline, CDR1 is SGHRS and CDR2 is YFSETQ. This CDR3 spans 14 amino acids.

The J gene is TRBJ1-5, the V gene TRBV28; the D gene is possibly TRBD1 (6 bases). The CDR3 runs 13 residues. The germline V and J ends were trimmed by 7 bases and 4 bases, with 11 bases remaining between them. Germline loops: CDR1 MDHEN, CDR2 SYDVKM. CDR3 loop: CASKQGGNQPQHF. CDR3 sequence (DNA): TGTGCCAGCAAGCAAGGGGGGAATCAGCCCCAGCATTTT.

This chain uses TRBV6-1 with TRBJ1-4, with a weak D call TRBD1 (5 bases). Trimming cost V 3 bases and J 4 bases, with 15 bases left between them. CDR1 and CDR2 from the germline V gene are MNHNS and SASEGT. This CDR3 has 16 amino acids. CDR3 in DNA: TGTGCCAGCAGTGACAAGGTGGGGCAGCTTAATGAAAAACTGTTTTTT. This encodes CASSDKVGQLNEKLFF.

The chain recombines TRBV7-2 with TRBJ2-7; 7 positions agree with TRBD2. The germline V gene has CDR1 SGHTA and CDR2 FQGNSA. V shed 8 bases and J 1 base; nucleotides not matched to a gene: 11. The CDR3 extends over 15 amino acids. CDR3 sequence (DNA): TGTGCCAGCGGGCTCCGCGGGAGATTGTCCTACGAGCAGTACTTC. Translated: CASGLRGRLSYEQYF.